This record looks at one TCR beta chain sequence and its context. The antigen is not known. These data belong to a study of identifying expanded T cells in peripheral blood. Points from the study as a whole: Clone count variance between approximately 2-week samples rose with total template count. Differentially abundant clones: 0.95 to 1.5 between replicates, about 15 at two to three weeks, over 18 at four.

Some clones are missing from TCRdb's copy, which holds only in-frame ones; the method was immunoSEQ multiplex PCR. The sample lists 95,000 or so clones; around 86% were seen once. Germline V gene data show CDR1 as MDHEN and CDR2 as SYDVKM. This CDR3 region has 17 residues. V shed 6 bases and J shed 1 base, with 22 bases lying between them. The rearrangement links TRBV28 to TRBJ2-7; D may be TRBD1 or TRBD2 (5 bases each). The specimen sequenced was blood. This clonotype was obtained from a person aged 18 to 69 in good health. The CDR3 reads CASSPTYTGPRSYEQYF. The CDR3 DNA follows: TGTGCCAGCAGCCCGACTTACACGGGACCGAGATCCTACGAGCAGTACTTC.